Following are 7 T cell receptor beta chains from one sample sequenced in a study of T cell changes during pregnancy in multiple sclerosis. The method was immunoSEQ multiplex PCR; TCRdb's version includes in-frame clones alone and lacks a portion of them. In the table there are about 40,000 clones, around nine tenths of which are singletons. Here the sequenced sample was CD8+ T cells from peripheral blood mononuclear cells, taken before pregnancy. These TCRs come from a female donor with multiple sclerosis, enrolled in a pregnancy study.

Written as DNA, the CDR3 is TGTGCCAGAGGCTTACAGGGATTGTGGGCCAACGTCCTGACTTTC. Its protein product is CARGLQGLWANVLTF. The chain has TRBV19 and TRBJ2-6; a weak D match, TRBD1 (6 bases). The germline V gene has CDR1 LNHDA and CDR2 SQIVND (reference sequence). Trimming took 9 bases from V and 5 from J, leaving 17 bases between them. The CDR3 totals 15 residues.

The chain is built from TRBV29-1 and TRBJ2-3; no clear D. The CDR3 sequence is 10 residues long. Germline CDR1 reads SQVTM; CDR2 reads ANQGSEA. The ends were cut back, 2 bases at V and 6 bases at J, with 3 bases in the middle. CDR3: CSVERDTQYF. DNA for the CDR3: TGCAGCGTTGAACGGGATACGCAGTATTTT.

The rearrangement uses TRBV9 and TRBJ2-7, with 11 bases aligning to TRBD2. Germline V gives CDR1 SGDLS, CDR2 YYNGEE. The CDR3 spans 13 residues. Germline trimming cut 2 bases from V and 6 bases from J; bases unmatched to any gene: 1. The CDR3 sequence: CASSVSGRAEQYF. CDR3 in DNA: TGTGCCAGCAGCGTTAGCGGGAGGGCCGAGCAGTACTTC. Supplemented by reference TRBV9 and TRBJ2-7, the full variable domain reads DSGVTQTPKHLITATGQRVTLRCSPRSGDLSVYWYQQSLDQGLQFLIQYYNGEERAKGNILERFSAQQFPDLHSELNLSSLELGDSALYFCASSVSGRAEQYFGPGTRLTVT.

The chain combines TRBV11-2 with TRBJ2-1; possible D gene TRBD1, 6 bases. CDR3 length equals 17 residues. Germline CDR1 is SGHAT and CDR2 is FQNNGV. Trimming took 4 bases from V and 3 from J, leaving 19 bases between them. The CDR3 reads CASSSEKTGRIYNEQFF. CDR3 nucleotide sequence: TGTGCCAGCAGCTCCGAAAAGACAGGTCGGATCTACAATGAGCAGTTCTTC.

This clone was seen a few times. The CDR3 region is CSVGFVYEQYF. The CDR3 DNA reads as TGCAGCGTTGGTTTCGTCTACGAGCAGTACTTC. The chain joins TRBV29-1 to TRBJ2-7; the D is unclear. Germline CDR1 and CDR2: SQVTM and ANQGSEA. The V end lost 4 bases, the J end lost 3 bases, and 7 bases lay between the germline ends. This CDR3 has 11 residues.

The rearrangement uses TRBV11-2 and TRBJ2-5; a weak D match, TRBD2 (7 bases). The germline V and J ends were trimmed by 5 bases and 5 bases, with 24 bases remaining between them. Germline values: CDR1 SGHAT, CDR2 FQNNGV. The CDR3 has 17 residues. Here the CDR3 reads CASSLFYTRGARETQYF. Here the CDR3 DNA reads TGTGCCAGCAGCCTCTTCTACACACGGGGGGCCAGGGAGACCCAGTACTTC.

This rearrangement joins TRBV27 to TRBJ1-2, with D uncertain. The CDR3 extends over 17 amino acids. The V gene lost 0 bases and the J gene lost 0 bases, with 14 bases spanning the gap. Per germline, CDR1 MNHEY and CDR2 SMNVEV (reference sequence). CDR3 sequence: CASSLSSAGSPNYGYTF. In nucleotides, the CDR3 is TGTGCCAGCAGTTTATCGTCGGCGGGCAGCCCTAACTATGGCTACACCTTC.